The TCR beta chain under discussion was sequenced for a study of cytomegalovirus exposure and HLA in healthy donors. Study outcomes and limitations: Analysis performed later showed TCR beta chains linked to HLA being more clonally expanded than equally common others.

Of note for this clone: The antigen is not known.

Germline CDR1 LGHNA, CDR2 YNFKEQ. CDR3 length equals 16 residues. Between the trimmed V and J ends, which lost 0 bases and 0 bases, there was a span of 8 bases. Healthy people donating bone marrow made up the donors. In the PCR, 60 Vbeta and 13 Jbeta primers were used. The protocol was immunoSEQ multiplex PCR, while the TCRdb copy is restricted to in-frame clones and leaves out a portion. The sample shows roughly 100,000 clones, roughly three quarters of them seen only once. The sequenced material came from PBMCs. This TCR was recovered from a woman aged 35 to 49 in good health and CMV-seronegative. V is TRBV4-2 and J is TRBJ1-4; D uncertain. This CDR3 reads CASSQDLVATNEKLFF. In DNA form, the CDR3 reads TGTGCCAGCAGCCAAGATCTTGTTGCAACTAATGAAAAACTGTTTTTT.